This T cell receptor (beta chain) came from a study of cytomegalovirus exposure and HLA in healthy donors. V lost 2 bases to trimming and J lost 4 bases, with 11 bases between them. Germline values: CDR1 SEHNR, CDR2 FQNEAQ (reference sequence). CDR3 length: 15 amino acids. This PCR relied on a set of 60 Vbeta primers and 13 Jbeta primers. Sequencing used immunoSEQ multiplex PCR; TCRdb keeps in-frame clones, though not all of them. In the table there are approximately 100,000 clones, 60% to 85% of which are singletons. This chain links TRBV7-9 with TRBJ1-4, with D perhaps TRBD1 (6 bases). The TCR comes from a middle-aged woman in good health and CMV-seronegative. Material: PBMCs. CDR3 sequence (DNA): TGTGCCAGCAGCTTAACGACAGGTCTTAATGAAAAACTGTTTTTT. It translates to CASSLTTGLNEKLFF.